The rows below give T cell receptor beta chains drawn from one sample of a study of T cell repertoires in cytomegalovirus infection. TCRdb re-called the reads through MiXCR, storing one row per CDR3 protein. This table holds some 300,000 distinct CDR3 sequences, roughly an eighth found once. Sequenced input: PBMCs. Source of these receptors: a human donor in good health (CMV status not recorded). Some clones in this sample may be carry-over from other donors' samples. Each CDR3 is given with its conserved first and last residue. A D gene is named only where the DNA matches it firmly. For some rows the clone size is stated as once, few or many, or as a class when expanded; others skip it.

d_call	clone_size	v_call	j_call	cdr3_aa	cdr3_nt
TRBD1	.	TRBV3-1	TRBJ1-1	CASTPTQGARTEAFF	TGTGCCAGCACCCCGACCCAGGGGGCGCGGACTGAAGCTTTCTTT
TRBD1	few	TRBV4-1	TRBJ1-2	CASSQDAAGGNDYGYTF	TGCGCCAGCAGCCAAGACGCCGCAGGGGGGAATGACTATGGCTACACCTTC
.	few	TRBV9	TRBJ2-1	CASSVADSLREQFF	TGTGCCAGCAGCGTAGCGGACTCTCTCCGGGAGCAGTTCTTC
.	.	TRBV20-1	TRBJ1-1	CSANRENTEAFF	TGCAGTGCTAACAGGGAAAACACTGAAGCTTTCTTT
.	many	TRBV6-2/TRBV6-3	TRBJ1-5	CASSSGDQPQHF	TGTGCCAGCAGTTCTGGGGATCAGCCCCAGCATTTT
.	.	TRBV25-1	TRBJ1-6	CASSETYSPLHF	TGTGCCAGCAGCGAAACGTATTCACCCCTCCACTTT
TRBD2	.	TRBV20-1	TRBJ2-3	CSARGGGADTQYF	TGCAGTGCTAGAGGCGGGGGTGCAGATACGCAGTATTTT
.	few	TRBV5-1	TRBJ2-1	CASSLFTGPSSYNEQFF	TGCGCCAGCAGCTTGTTTACAGGACCGAGCTCCTACAATGAGCAGTTCTTC
.	few	TRBV14	TRBJ2-5	CASSQVRGGLGGGETQYF	TGTGCCAGCAGCCAAGTAAGAGGAGGACTTGGGGGAGGAGAGACCCAGTACTTC
.	few	TRBV2	TRBJ2-7	CASSTGRLGYEQYF	TGTGCCAGCAGTACCGGCCGACTAGGCTACGAGCAGTACTTC
.	.	TRBV28	TRBJ1-1	CASSLGALNTEAFF	TGTGCCAGCAGTTTGGGGGCATTGAACACTGAAGCTTTCTTT
.	few	TRBV5-3	TRBJ2-5	CASSLARAPSQETQYF	TGTGCCAGCAGCTTGGCCAGGGCGCCCAGCCAAGAGACCCAGTACTTC
.	many	TRBV7-2	TRBJ1-4	CASGRTNEKLFF	TGTGCAAGCGGCAGGACAAATGAAAAACTGTTTTTT
.	.	TRBV7-3	TRBJ2-2	CASSLMQVGNTGELFF	TGTGCCAGCAGCTTAATGCAGGTTGGAAACACCGGGGAGCTGTTTTTT
.	many	TRBV25-1	TRBJ2-3	CASSVQGTQYF	TGTGCCAGCAGCGTACAAGGGACGCAGTATTTT
.	.	TRBV15	TRBJ1-5	CATSRDQQGRDQPQHF	TGTGCCACCAGCAGAGATCAGCAGGGAAGGGATCAGCCCCAGCATTTT
.	few	TRBV20-1	TRBJ2-7	CSARDRLGASSYEQYF	TGCAGTGCTAGAGATCGGCTCGGGGCCTCCTCCTACGAGCAGTACTTC
TRBD1	few	TRBV6-2/TRBV6-3	TRBJ2-5	CASSYRNRGVEETQYF	TGTGCCAGCAGTTACCGCAACAGGGGAGTGGAAGAGACCCAGTACTTC
.	few	TRBV9	TRBJ2-4	CASSPGGGRPVGNIQYF	TGTGCCAGCAGCCCCGGTGGGGGGCGCCCCGTGGGAAACATTCAGTACTTC
TRBD2	few	TRBV20-1	TRBJ2-3	CSARDRRRGGTDTQYF	TGCAGTGCTAGAGATCGTCGGCGGGGGGGCACAGATACGCAGTATTTT
TRBD1	many	TRBV7-2	TRBJ2-2	CASSLRGQSYTGELFF	TGTGCCAGCAGCTTACGGGGACAGTCGTACACCGGGGAGCTGTTTTTT
.	many	TRBV28	TRBJ2-1	CASTSLAGRNEQFF	TGTGCCAGCACCTCCCTGGCCGGTCGGAATGAGCAGTTCTTC
.	many	TRBV4-3	TRBJ2-7	CASSQDNGNYEQYF	TGCGCCAGCAGCCAAGATAACGGGAACTACGAGCAGTACTTC
TRBD1	many	TRBV7-2	TRBJ1-2	CASSSTTGTGGGRGYTF	TGTGCCAGCAGCTCGACGACCGGGACAGGGGGCGGCCGTGGCTACACCTTC
TRBD1	few	TRBV14	TRBJ2-7	CASSLGTGVRYEQYF	TGTGCCAGCAGCCTAGGGACAGGGGTACGCTACGAGCAGTACTTC
TRBD2	few	TRBV20-1	TRBJ2-5	CSARMAGGQETQYF	TGCAGTGCTAGAATGGCGGGGGGGCAAGAGACCCAGTACTTC
TRBD2	many	TRBV7-2	TRBJ2-2	CASSLTLAGGTGELFF	TGTGCCAGCAGCTTAACGCTAGCGGGAGGGACCGGGGAGCTGTTTTTT
.	few	TRBV20-1	TRBJ2-3	CSASSADSTDTQYF	TGCAGTGCCTCCTCCGCGGATAGCACAGATACGCAGTATTTT
TRBD1	many	TRBV7-6	TRBJ2-7	CASSPSPWDRVFYEQYF	TGTGCCAGCAGCCCCTCACCCTGGGACAGGGTCTTCTACGAGCAGTACTTC
.	few	TRBV28	TRBJ2-6	CASSPTGLGANVLTF	TGTGCCAGCAGTCCTACAGGGCTGGGGGCCAACGTCCTGACTTTC
.	.	TRBV7-9	TRBJ2-6	CASRDLHRAGANVLTF	TGTGCCAGCAGGGACCTTCACAGGGCTGGGGCCAACGTCCTGACTTTC
.	.	TRBV6-2/TRBV6-3	TRBJ1-3	CASSYGNRRNTIYF	TGTGCCAGCAGTTACGGGAACCGCCGAAACACCATATATTTT
TRBD2	many	TRBV6-1	TRBJ2-7	CASSVVTSGSYEQYF	TGTGCCAGCAGTGTAGTGACTAGCGGGAGTTACGAGCAGTACTTC
TRBD2	few	TRBV3-1	TRBJ2-1	CASSQGLAGGNEQFF	TGTGCCAGCAGCCAAGGACTAGCGGGAGGTAATGAGCAGTTCTTC
.	many	TRBV11-2	TRBJ2-7	CASSSRPRGYEQYF	TGTGCCAGCAGCTCCAGACCCAGGGGCTACGAGCAGTACTTC